This T cell receptor beta chain was sequenced for a study of Graves' ophthalmopathy and Graves' hyperthyroidism. Study overall: A follow-up of 18 months without ophthalmopathy meant that hyperthyroidism was stable.

This clonotype appeared a few times. Its antigen is not known. Overall study findings and caveats: Predictions made by the model for ophthalmopathy progression reached approximately 70% sensitivity and just under 75% specificity.

People with hyperthyroidism were aged 18 to 65 and newly diagnosed, under 2 months' duration. Other autoimmune diseases, uncontrolled infections, pregnancy or lactation ruled patients out of participation. CDR3 length equals 14 residues. V was cut by 4 bases and J by 5 bases, with 11 bases left in between. Per the germline V gene, CDR1 is LNHDA and CDR2 is SQIVND (reference sequence). RNA served as the template for amplifying TCR beta CDR3 regions. HTBI primers were used in a first-round RT-PCR, which preceded a second-round multiplex PCR. TCRdb re-called the multiplex PCR reads with MiXCR, one entry per CDR3 protein. Counted here are around 1,000,000 distinct CDR3 sequences, about 40% occurring once; the ten biggest clones make up over 8.5%.

V is TRBV19 and J is TRBJ2-2; no firm D call. The sequence was collected from an adult man with Graves' hyperthyroidism. The sequenced material came from peripheral blood or thyroid tissue (not recorded which). This CDR3 is CASSTQSVTGELFF. CDR3 coding DNA: TGTGCCAGTAGTACCCAGAGTGTGACCGGGGAGCTGTTTTTT.